The 15 T cell receptor beta chains in this list originate from one sample, sequenced in a study of radiation and T cells in renal cell carcinoma. As to time point: blood 4 weeks post-SBRT, at nephrectomy. Treatment indicated: 15 Gy SBRT to primary tumor, nephrectomy 4 weeks later. Clones were sequenced by immunoSEQ multiplex PCR, and TCRdb holds only the in-frame ones, with some missing. Of 140,000 to 150,000 clones listed, 80% to 90% were seen once; the top ten hold over 15%. The material was blood, obtained from a patient whose treatment included radiotherapy and nephrectomy. These TCRs come from a woman aged 45-65 years with renal cell carcinoma.

The V and J genes are TRBV7-8 and TRBJ2-5; 9 nucleotides align to TRBD1. After removal of 5 bases from V and 4 bases from J, the junction contained 23 bases not matched to a gene. Germline lookup yields CDR1 SGHVS and CDR2 FQNEAQ. The CDR3 length is 20 residues. Here the CDR3 DNA reads TGTGCCAGCAGCGTGGAGGGAGGCGAGGAGGACAGGGGAGGAAGAGAGACCCAGTACTTC. Translated, it gives CASSVEGGEEDRGGRETQYF.

V gene TRBV11-2 combines with J gene TRBJ2-1; TRBD1 matches 8 bases. Germline loops: CDR1 SGHAT, CDR2 FQNNGV. The CDR3 consists of 16 residues. J gave up 9 bases and V 1 base, and 11 bases lay outside the gene matches. CDR3 sequence: CASSLARLGQGSEQFF. The CDR3 DNA sequence: TGTGCCAGCAGCTTAGCCCGCCTAGGACAGGGAAGTGAGCAGTTCTTC.

To note about this clone: The germline gene is not matched at one end of the junction; a read error may be the cause. V is TRBV7-2 and J is TRBJ2-7, with a possible D match to TRBD2 (5 bases). The CDR3 contains 14 residues. The germline V gene has CDR1 SGHTA and CDR2 FQGNSA. The CDR3 DNA reads TGTGCCAGCAACTTAGAGCGGTTCTCCTACGAGCAGTACTTC. Its protein is CASNLERFSYEQYF.

This clone was picked up one time. The chain is built from TRBV19 and TRBJ1-1; a weak D match, TRBD1 (6 bases). The CDR3 is 12 amino acids. Germline V gene data show CDR1 as LNHDA and CDR2 as SQIVND (reference sequence). Trimming removed 6 bases at V and 11 bases at J, with 16 bases between. The CDR3 sequence: CASRRGTVGAFF. The CDR3 DNA is TGTGCCAGTAGAAGGGGGACGGTTGGGGCTTTCTTT. Drawing the rest from reference TRBV19 and TRBJ1-1, the complete variable domain is DGGITQSPKYLFRKEGQNVTLSCEQNLNHDAMYWYRQDPGQGLRLIYYSQIVNDFQKGDIAEGYSVSREKKESFPLTVTSAQKNPTAFYLCASRRGTVGAFFGQGTRLTVV.

The CDR3 sequence: CASSLAHSGRTVSYEQYF. The CDR3 nucleotides read TGTGCCAGCAGCTTAGCCCATAGCGGGAGAACAGTATCCTACGAGCAGTACTTC. This chain links TRBV7-2 with TRBJ2-7; 9 bases align to TRBD2. CDR1 is SGHTA, CDR2 FQGNSA, per germline. CDR3 length equals 18 residues. The junction had 10 bases not matched to a gene; V was cut back by 0 bases and J by 1 base. Full variable domain (rest looked up from reference TRBV7-2 and TRBJ2-7): GAGVSQSPSNKVTEKGKDVELRCDPISGHTALYWYRQSLGQGLEFLIYFQGNSAPDKSGLPSDRFSAERTGGSVSTLTIQRTQQEDSAVYLCASSLAHSGRTVSYEQYFGPGTRLTVT.

The chain has TRBV9 and TRBJ1-3; 8 nucleotides agree with TRBD1. The CDR3 totals 14 residues. The germline gives CDR1 SGDLS, CDR2 YYNGEE. J lost 3 bases, V lost 3 bases, and 2 bases had no gene match. The CDR3 loop reads CASSAGQDGNTIYF. CDR3 DNA: TGTGCCAGCAGCGCGGGACAGGATGGAAACACCATATATTTT.

The chain recombines TRBV19 with TRBJ1-1; tentative D call: TRBD1 (5 bases). The germline CDR1 and CDR2 sequences are LNHDA and SQIVND (reference sequence). Trimming removed 4 bases from V and 1 base from J, with 19 bases in between. The CDR3 spans 17 residues. Here the CDR3 reads CASSTTQIWGTNTEAFF. CDR3 coding DNA: TGTGCCAGTAGTACAACACAAATTTGGGGGACGAACACTGAAGCTTTCTTT.

V and J are TRBV28 and TRBJ2-7, with D possibly TRBD2 on 6 matching bases. The CDR3 consists of 15 residues. V was cut by 1 base and J by 0 bases, with 10 bases left in between. Per germline, CDR1 MDHEN and CDR2 SYDVKM. The CDR3 DNA reads as TGTGCCAGCAGTTTATCAGGCGGGGACTCCTACGAGCAGTACTTC. Amino acid sequence: CASSLSGGDSYEQYF.

V and J are TRBV6-5 and TRBJ2-7, with TRBD1 matching over 9 bases. Per germline, CDR1 MNHEY and CDR2 SVGAGI. The CDR3 has 13 amino acids. Losses at the gene ends were 5 bases for V and 6 bases for J; bases not matched to a gene: 5. In DNA, the CDR3 is TGTGCCAGCAGTCTGACAGGGGGTAGCGAGCAGTACTTC. Its protein is CASSLTGGSEQYF.

V is TRBV7-3 and J is TRBJ2-7; tentatively, D is TRBD2 (6 bases). The V gene's germline CDR1 is SGHTA and CDR2 FQGTGA. The germline V and J ends were trimmed by 2 bases and 1 base, with 9 bases remaining between them. The CDR3 totals 14 residues. CDR3 sequence: CASSLVSGSYEQYF. CDR3 sequence (DNA): TGTGCCAGCAGCTTAGTTAGCGGATCCTACGAGCAGTACTTC.

About this clone itself: The CDR3 ends on some other residue instead of the conserved phenylalanine or tryptophan, so this is likely a read error. The limits of the CDR3 on the DNA are not certain, so only TCRdb's listed CDR3 is given. The gene calls are TRBV28 and TRBJ2-4; no DNA check was done on the table's D call, TRBD2. The CDR3 contains 13 residues when both ends are counted. Germline lookup yields CDR1 MDHEN and CDR2 SYDVKM. CDR3 region: CASSSMKTSGTVV.

The chain combines TRBV2 with TRBJ1-2; D not resolved. V was trimmed by 2 bases and J by 6 bases, leaving 7 bases between them. Germline V gives CDR1 SNHLY, CDR2 FYNNEI. This CDR3 has 12 residues. CDR3 loop: CASSEPYDGYTF. CDR3 DNA: TGTGCCAGCAGTGAACCCTACGATGGCTACACCTTC. The full variable domain, rest sourced from reference TRBV2 and TRBJ1-2, is EPEVTQTPSHQVTQMGQEVILRCVPISNHLYFYWYRQILGQKVEFLVSFYNNEISEKSEIFDDQFSVERPDGSNFTLKIRSTKLEDSAMYFCASSEPYDGYTFGSGTRLTVV.

This clone showed up just once. Written as DNA, the CDR3 is TGTGCCAGCAGTTCTGGACGGACGCGCGAGCAGTACTTC. It translates to CASSSGRTREQYF. The V and J genes are TRBV6-5 and TRBJ2-7, with D unresolved. This CDR3 comprises 13 residues. CDR1 MNHEY and CDR2 SVGAGI come from the germline V gene. Trimming stripped 4 bases from V and 6 bases from J, with 13 bases between.

This chain connects TRBV7-2 to TRBJ1-2; 9 bases align to TRBD1. This CDR3 is 16 amino acids long. Germline V gene data show CDR1 as SGHTA and CDR2 as FQGNSA. With V trimmed by 3 bases and J by 5 bases, 10 bases remained unmatched. CDR3 DNA sequence: TGTGCCAGCAGCTTGTCCCGGGACAGGGCTGGGTATGGCTACACCTTC. Translation: CASSLSRDRAGYGYTF.

This clone was picked up one time. This chain uses TRBV5-6 with TRBJ1-1; D ambiguous. V dropped 4 bases and J dropped 4 bases, with 8 bases sitting between them. The CDR3 has 12 residues. Germline lookup yields CDR1 SGHDT and CDR2 YYEEEE. In DNA form, the CDR3 reads TGTGCCAGCAGCGCACTAGTCACTGAAGCTTTCTTT. It yields the protein CASSALVTEAFF.